Given below is one TCR beta chain in context. What it binds is unknown. This sample stems from a study of T cell responses to AZD1222 COVID-19 vaccine. This CDR3 contains 12 residues. Germline assignment: CDR1 SQVTM and CDR2 ANQGSEA. V was trimmed by 8 bases and J by 1 base, leaving 11 bases between them. Study findings and constraints: Among the donors, most were white British and more were female, and clonal diversity was possibly underestimated. Unmutated variant regions are reportedly the target of nearly half of TCRs that are spike-specific. With two AZD1222 doses given, Spike-specific TCR breadth and depth both rose.

The repertoire was sequenced with immunoSEQ multiplex PCR; TCRdb's copy has only in-frame clones and lacks some. Found here are just under 150,000 clones, over 75% of them singletons; the top ten hold approximately 5.1%. The rearrangement links TRBV29-1 to TRBJ1-1; possible D gene TRBD1, 6 bases. This sequence originates from an adult who received the MenACWY meningococcal vaccine as a control. The sample was peripheral blood, taken 28 days after the second dose of the MenACWY control vaccine. The CDR3 loop reads CSTKQGNTEAFF. Written as DNA, the CDR3 is TGCAGCACAAAACAGGGGAACACTGAAGCTTTCTTT.